A selection of T cell receptor beta chains follows, all from one sample in a study of blood T cell repertoires in COVID-19. Clones were sequenced by immunoSEQ multiplex PCR, and TCRdb holds only the in-frame ones, with some missing. This table has around 33,000 clones, about 81% appearing once. The material sequenced was peripheral blood. The receptors come from a man older than 75 with acute or convalescent COVID-19. Both conserved end residues are part of each CDR3. Fields, in order: V gene, D gene, CDR3 length, J gene, clone size, CDR3 DNA, CDR3 protein. A D gene is named only where the DNA matches it firmly. Clone sizes are given selectively: once, few, many, or a class where the clone is expanded.

v_call: TRBV7-2
d_call: TRBD2
cdr3_length: 16
j_call: TRBJ2-2
clone_size: NA
cdr3_nt: TGTGCCAGCAGCTGGTTAGCGGGGGGAAACACCGGGGAGCTGTTTTTT
cdr3_aa: CASSWLAGGNTGELFF

v_call: TRBV5-4
d_call: NA
cdr3_length: 14
j_call: TRBJ1-6
clone_size: NA
cdr3_nt: TGTGCCAGCAGCTTCGCATGGGCAAATTCACCCCTCCACTTT
cdr3_aa: CASSFAWANSPLHF

v_call: TRBV5-4
d_call: TRBD2
cdr3_length: 18
j_call: TRBJ2-1
clone_size: NA
cdr3_nt: TGTGCCAGCAGCATAACTATAAGGCCTAGCGGGGGGGATGGTGAGCAGTTCTTC
cdr3_aa: CASSITIRPSGGDGEQFF

v_call: TRBV7-9
d_call: TRBD2
cdr3_length: 17
j_call: TRBJ2-1
clone_size: NA
cdr3_nt: TGTGCCAGCAGCTCCGGACTAGCGGGGGGGCAAGGGAATGAGCAGTTCTTC
cdr3_aa: CASSSGLAGGQGNEQFF

v_call: TRBV1
d_call: NA
cdr3_length: 16
j_call: TRBJ2-7
clone_size: NA
cdr3_nt: TGCACCAGCAGCCCCCCCTGGCGGGACAGTCACTACGAGCAGTACTTC
cdr3_aa: CTSSPPWRDSHYEQYF

v_call: TRBV7-9
d_call: TRBD2
cdr3_length: 15
j_call: TRBJ2-3
clone_size: NA
cdr3_nt: TGTGCCAGCAGCCAGCGGGGGCCTAGCACAGATACGCAGTATTTT
cdr3_aa: CASSQRGPSTDTQYF

v_call: TRBV30
d_call: TRBD1
cdr3_length: 14
j_call: TRBJ1-2
clone_size: NA
cdr3_nt: TGTGCCTGGGATCCTACAGGGGCGAACTATGGCTACACCTTC
cdr3_aa: CAWDPTGANYGYTF

v_call: TRBV15
d_call: NA
cdr3_length: 13
j_call: TRBJ1-2
clone_size: NA
cdr3_nt: TGTGCCACCAGCAGAGACAAAATCTATGGCTACACCTTC
cdr3_aa: CATSRDKIYGYTF

v_call: TRBV9
d_call: TRBD2
cdr3_length: 17
j_call: TRBJ2-7
clone_size: NA
cdr3_nt: TGTGCCAGCAGCTCGGGACTAGCGGGGGGGCCCTCCTACGAGCAGTACTTC
cdr3_aa: CASSSGLAGGPSYEQYF

v_call: TRBV5-1
d_call: NA
cdr3_length: 14
j_call: TRBJ1-1
clone_size: NA
cdr3_nt: TGCGCCAGCAGCCTTTCGAGTTATCGCACTGAAGCTTTCTTT
cdr3_aa: CASSLSSYRTEAFF

v_call: TRBV14
d_call: NA
cdr3_length: 15
j_call: TRBJ2-7
clone_size: once
cdr3_nt: TGTGCCAGCAGCCAAGTCGCCAGATCCTTGGCCGAGCAGTACTTC
cdr3_aa: CASSQVARSLAEQYF

v_call: TRBV9
d_call: NA
cdr3_length: 16
j_call: TRBJ2-5
clone_size: NA
cdr3_nt: TGTGCCAGCAGCGTAGGCGTACAGAGGGGGCAAGAGACCCAGTACTTC
cdr3_aa: CASSVGVQRGQETQYF

v_call: TRBV6-5
d_call: TRBD1
cdr3_length: 14
j_call: TRBJ1-3
clone_size: NA
cdr3_nt: TGTGCCAGCAGTCAGGTGGGACAGGGAAACACCATATATTTT
cdr3_aa: CASSQVGQGNTIYF

v_call: TRBV3-1/TRBV3-2
d_call: TRBD1
cdr3_length: 16
j_call: TRBJ1-5
clone_size: NA
cdr3_nt: TGTGCCAGCAGCCAAGATTCCAGGGGGCAGAATCAGCCCCAGCATTTT
cdr3_aa: CASSQDSRGQNQPQHF

v_call: TRBV21-1
d_call: NA
cdr3_length: 19
j_call: TRBJ1-2
clone_size: NA
cdr3_nt: TGTGCCAGCAGCAAATCATCGACAGGGGATGACCCCAATTGCTATGGCTACACCTTC
cdr3_aa: CASSKSSTGDDPNCYGYTF

v_call: TRBV6-6
d_call: TRBD1
cdr3_length: 12
j_call: TRBJ1-1
clone_size: NA
cdr3_nt: TGTGCCAGCACCTGGGCCGACAGGGCTGCTTTCTTT
cdr3_aa: CASTWADRAAFF

v_call: TRBV27
d_call: TRBD2
cdr3_length: 16
j_call: TRBJ2-1
clone_size: NA
cdr3_nt: TGTGCCAGCAGTTTATTGCGGGAGAGCTCCTACAATGAGCAGTTCTTC
cdr3_aa: CASSLLRESSYNEQFF

v_call: TRBV6-5
d_call: TRBD1
cdr3_length: 15
j_call: TRBJ2-2
clone_size: few
cdr3_nt: TGTGCCAGCAGTCCCGGGACAGAAAACACCGGGGAGCTGTTTTTT
cdr3_aa: CASSPGTENTGELFF

v_call: TRBV6-6
d_call: NA
cdr3_length: 14
j_call: TRBJ1-6
clone_size: NA
cdr3_nt: TGTGCCAGCAGTTTGGTCCTCTCTATATCACCCCTCCACTTT
cdr3_aa: CASSLVLSISPLHF

v_call: TRBV6-4
d_call: NA
cdr3_length: 15
j_call: TRBJ1-2
clone_size: NA
cdr3_nt: TGTGCCAGCAGCCGGACAGTCTCTTATAACTATGGCTACACCTTC
cdr3_aa: CASSRTVSYNYGYTF

v_call: TRBV5-6
d_call: NA
cdr3_length: 15
j_call: TRBJ1-3
clone_size: NA
cdr3_nt: TGTGCCAGCAGCTTGGATCAGGGTTCGGGAAACACCATATATTTT
cdr3_aa: CASSLDQGSGNTIYF

v_call: TRBV5-1
d_call: TRBD1
cdr3_length: 16
j_call: TRBJ2-2
clone_size: NA
cdr3_nt: TGCGCCAGCAGCTTCTCCGGGACAGGGGACGCCGGGGAGCTGTTTTTT
cdr3_aa: CASSFSGTGDAGELFF

v_call: TRBV6-2/TRBV6-3
d_call: NA
cdr3_length: 16
j_call: TRBJ1-2
clone_size: few
cdr3_nt: TGTGCCAGCAGTACAACTAGCAGGGATGAGCGCTATGGCTACACCTTC
cdr3_aa: CASSTTSRDERYGYTF

v_call: TRBV5-1
d_call: NA
cdr3_length: 15
j_call: TRBJ2-5
clone_size: NA
cdr3_nt: TGCGCCAGCAGCTTGCAGGGGTCACCTCAAGAGACCCAGTACTTC
cdr3_aa: CASSLQGSPQETQYF

v_call: TRBV28
d_call: TRBD1
cdr3_length: 15
j_call: TRBJ1-6
clone_size: few
cdr3_nt: TGTGCCAGCAAGGACAGGGCTTCTAATAATTCACCCCTCCACTTT
cdr3_aa: CASKDRASNNSPLHF

v_call: TRBV7-7
d_call: TRBD2
cdr3_length: 15
j_call: TRBJ2-1
clone_size: NA
cdr3_nt: TGTGCTAGCAGCCCCCCAGGGGCGGGGGGTAATGAGCAGTTCTTC
cdr3_aa: CASSPPGAGGNEQFF

v_call: TRBV2
d_call: TRBD1
cdr3_length: 14
j_call: TRBJ2-7
clone_size: NA
cdr3_nt: TGTGCCAGCACCTGGGGACAGGGGATCTACGAGCAGTACTTC
cdr3_aa: CASTWGQGIYEQYF

v_call: TRBV6-5
d_call: NA
cdr3_length: 14
j_call: TRBJ2-1
clone_size: few
cdr3_nt: TGTGCCAGCAGTCGGACAGCGTTTTACAATGAGCAGTTCTTC
cdr3_aa: CASSRTAFYNEQFF

v_call: TRBV19
d_call: NA
cdr3_length: 14
j_call: TRBJ1-1
clone_size: NA
cdr3_nt: TGTGCCAGTAGTGTCCAGACAGTGAACACTGAAGCTTTCTTT
cdr3_aa: CASSVQTVNTEAFF

v_call: TRBV21-1
d_call: NA
cdr3_length: 17
j_call: TRBJ1-5
clone_size: NA
cdr3_nt: TGTGCCAGCAGCAAATTAGGTAGGACAGGCATCGATCAGCCCCAGCATTTT
cdr3_aa: CASSKLGRTGIDQPQHF

v_call: TRBV5-8
d_call: TRBD1
cdr3_length: 15
j_call: TRBJ1-1
clone_size: few
cdr3_nt: TGTGCCAGCAGCTTGGAGGGACAGGGGGACACTGAAGCTTTCTTT
cdr3_aa: CASSLEGQGDTEAFF

v_call: TRBV5-4
d_call: TRBD1
cdr3_length: 14
j_call: TRBJ1-6
clone_size: NA
cdr3_nt: TGTGCCAGCAGCTTTAACAGGGGAGGTTCACCCCTCCACTTT
cdr3_aa: CASSFNRGGSPLHF

v_call: TRBV7-2
d_call: TRBD2
cdr3_length: 15
j_call: TRBJ2-2
clone_size: once
cdr3_nt: TGTGCCAGCAGCTTACTGGGGGGGTTGTCCGGGGAGCTGTTTTTT
cdr3_aa: CASSLLGGLSGELFF

v_call: TRBV4-2
d_call: TRBD2
cdr3_length: 17
j_call: TRBJ2-2
clone_size: NA
cdr3_nt: TGTGCCAGCAGCCAAGAGTCTAGCGGGGTGAACACCGGGGAGCTGTTTTTT
cdr3_aa: CASSQESSGVNTGELFF

v_call: TRBV4-1
d_call: TRBD2
cdr3_length: 17
j_call: TRBJ2-3
clone_size: NA
cdr3_nt: TGCGCCAGCAGCCAAGATGGAGGCGGGGGAGGGGCAGATACGCAGTATTTT
cdr3_aa: CASSQDGGGGGADTQYF

v_call: TRBV10-3
d_call: NA
cdr3_length: 12
j_call: TRBJ1-3
clone_size: NA
cdr3_nt: TGTGCCATCAGTGAGAACGCTGAACGAGTATATTTT
cdr3_aa: CAISENAERVYF

v_call: TRBV3-1/TRBV3-2
d_call: NA
cdr3_length: 15
j_call: TRBJ2-5
clone_size: NA
cdr3_nt: TGTGCCAGCGGCCTCCCCGAACGGGGGGCGGAGACCCAGTACTTC
cdr3_aa: CASGLPERGAETQYF

v_call: TRBV20-1
d_call: NA
cdr3_length: 11
j_call: TRBJ2-7
clone_size: NA
cdr3_nt: TGCAGTGCTAGCGTGGGAGCGGAGCAGTACTTC
cdr3_aa: CSASVGAEQYF

v_call: TRBV6-2/TRBV6-3
d_call: TRBD1
cdr3_length: 17
j_call: TRBJ1-5
clone_size: few
cdr3_nt: TGTGCCAGCAGTTACTTCAGACAGGGGGTCAGAAATCAGCCCCAGCATTTT
cdr3_aa: CASSYFRQGVRNQPQHF

v_call: TRBV7-8
d_call: TRBD2
cdr3_length: 17
j_call: TRBJ2-2
clone_size: NA
cdr3_nt: TGTGCCAGCAGCCCTGCCTCGGCGGGGGTTAAGGCCGGGGAGCTGTTTTTT
cdr3_aa: CASSPASAGVKAGELFF

v_call: TRBV18
d_call: TRBD1
cdr3_length: 12
j_call: TRBJ1-6
clone_size: NA
cdr3_nt: TGTGCCAGCGGACAGGATAATTCACCCCTCCACTTT
cdr3_aa: CASGQDNSPLHF

v_call: TRBV29-1
d_call: NA
cdr3_length: 14
j_call: TRBJ2-1
clone_size: NA
cdr3_nt: TGCAGCGTTGAAGCTCCGGGGACGGGGAGGGAGCAGTTCTTC
cdr3_aa: CSVEAPGTGREQFF

v_call: TRBV30
d_call: NA
cdr3_length: 13
j_call: TRBJ1-6
clone_size: NA
cdr3_nt: TGTGCCTGCGCGGGAGAGGATAATTCACCCCTCCACTTT
cdr3_aa: CACAGEDNSPLHF

v_call: TRBV5-1
d_call: TRBD2
cdr3_length: 15
j_call: TRBJ2-7
clone_size: NA
cdr3_nt: TGCGCCAGCAGCTTGGATGCGGGGGGGCCCTACGAGCAGTACTTC
cdr3_aa: CASSLDAGGPYEQYF

v_call: TRBV24-1
d_call: TRBD1
cdr3_length: 13
j_call: TRBJ1-2
clone_size: NA
cdr3_nt: TGTGCCACCAGTGACCGCGGACAGGGCGGCTACACCTTC
cdr3_aa: CATSDRGQGGYTF

v_call: TRBV6-1
d_call: TRBD1
cdr3_length: 15
j_call: TRBJ2-5
clone_size: NA
cdr3_nt: TGTGCCAGCAGTGAAGGGACAGGGTGGTATGAGACCCAGTACTTC
cdr3_aa: CASSEGTGWYETQYF

v_call: TRBV25-1
d_call: TRBD1
cdr3_length: 12
j_call: TRBJ1-2
clone_size: NA
cdr3_nt: TGTGCCAGCATGGACAGGGGATATGGCTACACCTTC
cdr3_aa: CASMDRGYGYTF

v_call: TRBV5-4
d_call: TRBD1
cdr3_length: 16
j_call: TRBJ2-2
clone_size: NA
cdr3_nt: TGTGCCAGCAGCTTGGGACAGGGTGGGAACACCGGGGAGCTGTTTTTT
cdr3_aa: CASSLGQGGNTGELFF

v_call: TRBV5-1
d_call: TRBD1
cdr3_length: 15
j_call: TRBJ2-5
clone_size: NA
cdr3_nt: TGCGCCAGCAGCTCGGGACAGTCCTCCGGTGAGACCCAGTACTTC
cdr3_aa: CASSSGQSSGETQYF

v_call: TRBV7-2
d_call: TRBD1
cdr3_length: 15
j_call: TRBJ2-5
clone_size: NA
cdr3_nt: TGTGCCAGCATCGAACTCGGACAGGGGACGGAGACCCAGTACTTC
cdr3_aa: CASIELGQGTETQYF

v_call: TRBV4-3
d_call: TRBD1
cdr3_length: 16
j_call: TRBJ1-2
clone_size: NA
cdr3_nt: TGCGCCAGCAGCCCGACAGGGCAGGAAGGTCAATACGGCTACACCTTC
cdr3_aa: CASSPTGQEGQYGYTF

v_call: TRBV18
d_call: TRBD1
cdr3_length: 17
j_call: TRBJ2-1
clone_size: NA
cdr3_nt: TGTGCCAGCTCCCGGCGGACAGGGGGCCTTTCCTACAATGAGCAGTTCTTC
cdr3_aa: CASSRRTGGLSYNEQFF

v_call: TRBV6-4
d_call: TRBD1
cdr3_length: 14
j_call: TRBJ1-1
clone_size: few
cdr3_nt: TGTGCCAGCAGTGACACGGACAGGGGAACTGAAGCTTTCTTT
cdr3_aa: CASSDTDRGTEAFF

v_call: TRBV11-2
d_call: NA
cdr3_length: 14
j_call: TRBJ1-6
clone_size: NA
cdr3_nt: TGTGCCAGCAGCTTATCCGGGGATAATTCACCCCTCCACTTT
cdr3_aa: CASSLSGDNSPLHF

v_call: TRBV5-1
d_call: TRBD2
cdr3_length: 18
j_call: TRBJ2-2
clone_size: NA
cdr3_nt: TGCGCCAGCAGCGCCGGACTAGCGGGGTTTTTTAACACCGGGGAGCTGTTTTTT
cdr3_aa: CASSAGLAGFFNTGELFF

v_call: TRBV19
d_call: TRBD1
cdr3_length: 14
j_call: TRBJ1-1
clone_size: NA
cdr3_nt: TGTGCCAGTAGTTTCATGGGACAGACTTTTGAAGCTTTCTTT
cdr3_aa: CASSFMGQTFEAFF

v_call: TRBV11-2
d_call: NA
cdr3_length: 15
j_call: TRBJ2-2
clone_size: NA
cdr3_nt: TGTGCCAGCAGCTTAGTGTCAGGATTGCCCGGGGAGCTGTTTTTT
cdr3_aa: CASSLVSGLPGELFF

v_call: TRBV7-2
d_call: NA
cdr3_length: 14
j_call: TRBJ2-4
clone_size: NA
cdr3_nt: TGTGCCAGCAGCTTAGTACAGGGTCGGAACATTCAGTACTTC
cdr3_aa: CASSLVQGRNIQYF

v_call: TRBV10-3
d_call: TRBD2
cdr3_length: 12
j_call: TRBJ2-1
clone_size: NA
cdr3_nt: TGTGCCATCAGTTCGGGGGGGCGAGAGCAGTTCTTC
cdr3_aa: CAISSGGREQFF